This T cell receptor (beta chain) was found in a study of blood T cell repertoires in COVID-19. Profiling relied on immunoSEQ multiplex PCR, and the TCRdb table lists in-frame clones only, not all of them. The sample lists 120,000 to 150,000 clones, approximately 88% seen once, with roughly 1.2% in the top ten. The sequenced material came from PBMCs or T cells enriched from blood (not recorded which). This clonotype originated in a woman in her 30s with acute COVID-19.

In DNA form, the CDR3 reads TGTGCCACCAGCAGAGGTGCGGGAAGCACAGATACGCAGTATTTT. This gives the protein CATSRGAGSTDTQYF. The V call is TRBV15, the J call TRBJ2-3; D is perhaps TRBD2 (6 bases). The germline CDR1 and CDR2 sequences are LNHNV and YYDKDF (reference sequence). V was shortened by 1 base and J by 0 bases, with 8 bases between the two germline ends. CDR3 length: 15 residues.